This TCR beta chain comes out of a study of cytomegalovirus exposure and HLA in healthy donors. Study-wide findings and caveats: The later analysis indicated that the majority of CMV-associated TCR beta chains appeared HLA-restricted.

Note on this clone: The antigen is undetermined.

J lost 9 bases, V lost 0 bases, and 12 bases had no gene match. Germline CDR1 is SGHKS and CDR2 is YYEKEE (reference sequence). This CDR3 contains 15 residues. A multiplex PCR was run with 60 Vbeta primers and 13 Jbeta primers. Data came from immunoSEQ multiplex PCR; TCRdb stores just in-frame clones and leaves some out. The specimen's table records over 50,000 clones. This TCR was recovered from a man over 45 in good health and CMV-seropositive. The chain couples TRBV5-5 to TRBJ2-7; 7 nucleotides match TRBD1. Input material: PBMCs. In nucleotides, the CDR3 is TGTGCCAGCAGCTTGGCGGGACAGAGCTTCCCTGGGCAGTACTTC. Amino acid sequence: CASSLAGQSFPGQYF.